The 27 T cell receptor beta chains below were found in one sample sequenced in a study of blood T cell repertoires in COVID-19. Assay: immunoSEQ multiplex PCR; the TCRdb copy retains only in-frame clones and omits some. In the table there are about 25,000 clones, 87% of which are singletons. Sequencing was performed on peripheral blood. All receptors come from a man aged 50-60 years with active COVID-19.

The rearrangement links TRBV5-3 to TRBJ1-2; the D is unclear. TRBV5-3 is treated as an ORF (open reading frame) with a function not yet certain. The CDR3 totals 16 residues. V lost 4 bases, J lost 6 bases, and 22 bases lay in between. CDR3 amino acids: CARSRSMSHTLDGYTF. The CDR3 bases are TGTGCCAGAAGCCGCTCCATGTCCCACACCTTGGATGGCTACACCTTC.

The chain has TRBV5-5 and TRBJ2-2, with 14 nucleotides matching TRBD2. Germline trimming cut 5 bases from V and 3 bases from J; bases unmatched to any gene: 9. This CDR3 is built from 18 residues. Germline CDR1 reads SGHKS; CDR2 reads YYEKEE (reference sequence). CDR3 sequence: CASSRSGLAGGDTGELFF. The DNA of the CDR3 is TGTGCCAGCAGTCGCTCCGGACTAGCGGGAGGTGACACCGGGGAGCTGTTTTTT.

The rearrangement joins TRBV3-1 (or the pseudogene TRBV3-2) to TRBJ2-6; 7 nucleotides agree with TRBD1. This CDR3 comprises 16 residues. The ends lost 1 base at V and 3 bases at J; junction bases unmatched: 3. In germline, CDR1 is LGHDT, CDR2 YNNKEL (reference sequence). Written as DNA, the CDR3 is TGTGCCAGCAGCCAAGCAGGGGGTATTGGGGCCAACGTCCTGACTTTC. Its protein product is CASSQAGGIGANVLTF.

The chain carries TRBV29-1 and TRBJ1-2, with TRBD1 as a possible D gene (5 bases). The CDR3 covers 13 residues. Germline CDR1 SQVTM, CDR2 ANQGSEA. V lost 6 bases to trimming and J lost 5 bases, with 16 bases between them. The DNA of the CDR3 is TGCAGCGTCCCCAGGGAGGGAGGGTATGGCTACACCTTC. Amino acids: CSVPREGGYGYTF.

This chain connects TRBV6-5 to TRBJ2-7, with TRBD1 identical over 10 bases. V lost 6 bases and J lost 2; bases outside the gene matches: 7. The V gene's germline CDR1 is MNHEY and CDR2 SVGAGI. This CDR3 has 15 residues. CDR3 DNA sequence: TGTGCCAGCAGCCTGGTGGGACAGGGGACCTACGAGCAGTACTTC. It codes for CASSLVGQGTYEQYF.

J is TRBJ1-5 and V is TRBV4-3; possibly TRBD1 for D (5 bases). The CDR3 length is 17 residues. V gave up 0 bases and J gave up 5 bases, with 17 bases separating them. Looked up from germline, CDR1 is LGHNA and CDR2 is YSLEER. CDR3 region: CASSQDIGRVSHQPQHF. The CDR3 nucleotides are TGCGCCAGCAGCCAAGATATCGGCAGGGTAAGTCATCAGCCCCAGCATTTT.

V gene TRBV5-5 combines with J gene TRBJ2-7, with 8 bases matching TRBD1. The CDR3 covers 16 residues. Germline V gene lookup returns CDR1 SGHKS and CDR2 YYEKEE (reference sequence). V lost 2 bases to trimming and J lost 5 bases; unmatched junction nucleotides: 12. DNA of the CDR3: TGTGCCAGCAGCTTAAGGACGTTTCAGGGGGCCAACGAGCAGTACGTC. Translated: CASSLRTFQGANEQYV.

CDR3 amino acids: CASSLGTGPASTEAFF. CDR3 sequence (DNA): TGTGCCAGCAGCCTCGGGACAGGGCCAGCGAGTACTGAAGCTTTCTTT. The genes are TRBV14 and TRBJ1-1; 9 positions agree with TRBD1. V trimming: 4 bases; J trimming: 5 bases; junction bases outside the gene matches: 11. The CDR3 sequence is 16 residues long. The germline CDR1 and CDR2 sequences are SGHDN and FVKESK.

This chain joins TRBV5-1 and TRBJ2-1, with 14 bases that match TRBD2. Trimming at V came to 3 bases and at J to 10 bases, leaving 9 bases not matched to a gene. CDR1 SGHRS and CDR2 YFSETQ come from the germline V gene. CDR3 length: 16 residues. This CDR3 is CASSSGGLAGVKEQFF. For the CDR3, the DNA is TGCGCCAGCAGCTCGGGGGGACTAGCGGGAGTAAAGGAGCAGTTCTTC. The variable domain in full, with the rest retrieved from reference TRBV5-1 and TRBJ2-1, is KAGVTQTPRYLIKTRGQQVTLSCSPISGHRSVSWYQQTPGQGLQFLFEYFSETQRNKGNFPGRFSGRQFSNSRSEMNVSTLELGDSALYLCASSSGGLAGVKEQFFGPGTRLTVL.

The V call is TRBV7-2, the J call TRBJ2-1, with 10 bases identical to TRBD2. Germline CDR1 and CDR2: SGHTA and FQGNSA. Trimming at V came to 2 bases and at J to 4 bases, leaving 5 bases not matched to a gene. CDR3 length equals 16 residues. The CDR3 DNA follows: TGTGCCAGCAGCTTAACTGGACTAGCGGAATACAATGAGCAGTTCTTC. This translates into CASSLTGLAEYNEQFF. The full variable domain, rest sourced from reference TRBV7-2 and TRBJ2-1, is GAGVSQSPSNKVTEKGKDVELRCDPISGHTALYWYRQSLGQGLEFLIYFQGNSAPDKSGLPSDRFSAERTGGSVSTLTIQRTQQEDSAVYLCASSLTGLAEYNEQFFGPGTRLTVL.

The chain combines TRBV24-1 with TRBJ1-5; 10 bases align to TRBD1. Germline lookup yields CDR1 KGHDR and CDR2 SFDVKD. Trimming at V came to 3 bases and at J to 7 bases, leaving 8 bases not matched to a gene. The CDR3 spans 16 residues. This CDR3 is CATSDPGTGVNQPQHF. For the CDR3, the DNA is TGTGCCACCAGTGATCCCGGGACAGGGGTAAACCAGCCCCAGCATTTT.

The J gene is TRBJ2-5, the V gene TRBV5-1, with 7 positions matching TRBD2. The CDR3 has 14 residues. Trimming removed 7 bases from V and 1 base from J; junction bases left unmatched: 7. Germline CDR1 SGHRS, CDR2 YFSETQ. The CDR3: CASRGEAFQETQYF. In DNA, the CDR3 is TGCGCCAGCCGGGGGGAGGCCTTCCAAGAGACCCAGTACTTC.

This chain uses TRBV19 with TRBJ2-7; tentative D call: TRBD1 (5 bases). The length of the CDR3 is 15 residues. The germline V gene has CDR1 LNHDA and CDR2 SQIVND (reference sequence). V was shortened by 0 bases and J by 1 base, with 10 bases between the two germline ends. CDR3 amino acids: CASSIEQDPSYEQYF. In nucleotides, the CDR3 is TGTGCCAGTAGTATAGAACAGGACCCTTCCTACGAGCAGTACTTC.

V usage is TRBV19 and J usage is TRBJ2-1; 8 positions match TRBD2. The germline CDR1 and CDR2 sequences are LNHDA and SQIVND (reference sequence). The CDR3 is made up of 15 amino acids. The V segment lost 3 bases and the J segment 5 bases; nucleotides outside the gene matches: 6. CDR3 loop: CASSMPRGVHNEQFF. In DNA, the CDR3 is TGTGCCAGTAGTATGCCGCGGGGGGTTCACAATGAGCAGTTCTTC.

This clone was seen a single time. V usage is TRBV6-5 and J usage is TRBJ1-6; possibly TRBD1 for D (5 bases). The CDR3 covers 15 residues. Germline CDR1 MNHEY, CDR2 SVGAGI. V lost 6 bases to trimming and J lost 10 bases, with 19 bases between them. CDR3 region: CASRSPGDVGSPLHF. CDR3 DNA sequence: TGTGCCAGCAGGTCCCCGGGGGACGTAGGGTCACCCCTCCACTTT.

CDR3 amino acids: CASSWGVSGRVGSEAFF. In DNA form, the CDR3 reads TGTGCCAGCAGCTGGGGGGTCTCGGGTAGGGTAGGTTCTGAAGCTTTCTTT. The V and J genes are TRBV5-4 and TRBJ1-1, with D possibly TRBD1 on 5 matching bases. Germline V gene lookup returns CDR1 SGHNT and CDR2 YYREEE (reference sequence). This CDR3 comprises 17 residues. Trimming took 3 bases from V and 6 from J, leaving 24 bases between them.

CDR3: CAISLQGAEETQYF. CDR3 sequence (DNA): TGTGCCATCAGTTTACAGGGGGCTGAGGAGACCCAGTACTTC. The rearrangement uses TRBV10-3 and TRBJ2-5, with 9 bases that match TRBD1. The CDR3 sequence is 14 residues long. The V gene end was trimmed by 5 bases and the J gene end by 5 bases; junction bases not matched to a gene: 6. Germline CDR1 reads ENHRY; CDR2 reads SYGVKD.

This clone was seen a handful of times. The chain employs TRBV6-2 or TRBV6-3 and TRBJ2-1, with D unclear. CDR1 is MNHEY and CDR2 is SVGEGT in the germline V gene. The CDR3 extends over 15 amino acids. The germline V and J ends were trimmed by 2 bases and 6 bases, with 14 bases remaining between them. The CDR3 coding sequence is TGTGCCAGCAGTTACAATATCGATCGGTCCAATGAGCAGTTCTTC. The encoded protein is CASSYNIDRSNEQFF.

The chain has TRBV4-1 and TRBJ1-2, with D hard to call. The CDR3 contains 16 residues. Germline V lookup: CDR1 MGHRA, CDR2 YSYEKL. The ends were cut back, 1 base at V and 4 bases at J, with 16 bases in the middle. The CDR3: CASSQVRSRMGYGYTF. The CDR3 DNA sequence: TGCGCCAGCAGCCAAGTGAGGTCGCGGATGGGCTATGGCTACACCTTC.

V and J are TRBV10-3 and TRBJ2-5; unclear D gene. Trimming left V 5 bases short and J 1 base short, with 14 bases between. The germline V gene encodes CDR1 ENHRY and CDR2 SYGVKD. The CDR3 consists of 15 residues. CDR3 sequence: CAISSPVSRQETQYF. The CDR3 nucleotides read TGTGCCATCAGTTCCCCAGTCTCCCGCCAAGAGACCCAGTACTTC.

The table lists this clone with a count of one. The V gene is TRBV11-1, the J gene TRBJ1-1; D unresolved. Germline lookup yields CDR1 SGHAT and CDR2 FQDESV (reference sequence). The CDR3 totals 13 residues. The V gene lost 6 bases and the J gene lost 3 bases, with 11 bases spanning the gap. The chain's CDR3 is CASRFTRDTEAFF. CDR3 nucleotides: TGTGCCAGCAGGTTCACTCGGGACACTGAAGCTTTCTTT.

The gene calls are TRBV7-3 and TRBJ2-6, with TRBD2 identical over 11 bases. This CDR3 has 18 residues. The junction had 6 bases not matched to a gene; V was cut back by 5 bases and J by 0 bases. CDR1 SGHTA and CDR2 FQGTGA come from the germline V gene. DNA of the CDR3: TGTGCCAGCAGCCCTAATGGACTAGCGGGCTCTGGGGCCAACGTCCTGACTTTC. This translates into CASSPNGLAGSGANVLTF.

This clone was seen just once. CDR3 protein: CASSLVTPSYGYTF. In DNA, the CDR3 is TGTGCCAGCAGCTTAGTAACACCCAGCTATGGCTACACCTTC. The rearrangement links TRBV7-9 to TRBJ1-2, with D unresolved. This CDR3 spans 14 amino acids. The germline CDR1 and CDR2 sequences are SEHNR and FQNEAQ (reference sequence). Between the trimmed V and J ends, which lost 1 base and 4 bases, there was a span of 10 bases.

This clone has a single count. The chain carries TRBV28 and TRBJ2-3; D is ambiguous. Per the germline V gene, CDR1 is MDHEN and CDR2 is SYDVKM. The germline V and J ends were trimmed by 6 bases and 6 bases, with 10 bases remaining between them. The CDR3 extends over 12 amino acids. The CDR3 DNA follows: TGTGCCAGCAGCCCCCCTAGGGATACGCAGTATTTT. It translates to CASSPPRDTQYF.

The CDR3 here is CASSLVRGQPQHF. The CDR3 DNA sequence: TGTGCCAGCAGCTTAGTACGGGGTCAGCCCCAGCATTTT. J is TRBJ1-5 and V is TRBV11-3; no definite D call. V dropped 1 base and J dropped 6 bases, with 7 bases sitting between them. The CDR3 is 13 residues long. Looked up from germline, CDR1 is SGHNT and CDR2 is YENEEA.

The chain couples TRBV4-1 to TRBJ1-3; 7 bases align to TRBD1. The CDR3 contains 18 residues. Per the germline V gene, CDR1 is MGHRA and CDR2 is YSYEKL. Trimming cost V 1 base and J 0 bases; bases outside gene matches: 9. CDR3 DNA: TGCGCCAGCAGCCAAGGGGAAAGGGGGCTCTACTCTGGAAACACCATATATTTT. It encodes CASSQGERGLYSGNTIYF.

CDR3 protein: CASSASGRGLYEQYV. CDR3 nucleotides: TGTGCCAGCAGTGCTAGCGGGAGAGGCCTCTACGAGCAGTACGTC. The chain links TRBV2 to TRBJ2-7; 10 nucleotides match TRBD2. This CDR3 region has 15 residues. Germline CDR1 reads SNHLY; CDR2 reads FYNNEI. Trimming removed 4 bases from V and 3 bases from J; junction bases left unmatched: 6.